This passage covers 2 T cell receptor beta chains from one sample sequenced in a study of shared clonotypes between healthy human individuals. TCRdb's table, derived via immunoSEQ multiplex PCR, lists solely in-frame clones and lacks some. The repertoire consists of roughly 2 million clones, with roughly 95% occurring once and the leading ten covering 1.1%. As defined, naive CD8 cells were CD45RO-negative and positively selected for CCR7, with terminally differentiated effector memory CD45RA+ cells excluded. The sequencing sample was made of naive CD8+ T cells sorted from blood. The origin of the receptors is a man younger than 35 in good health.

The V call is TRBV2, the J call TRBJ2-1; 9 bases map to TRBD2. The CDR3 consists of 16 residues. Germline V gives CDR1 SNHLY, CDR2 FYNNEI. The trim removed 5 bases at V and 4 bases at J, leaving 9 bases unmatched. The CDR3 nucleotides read TGTGCCAGCAGTCTCAGTGGACTAGCGCCTTACAATGAGCAGTTCTTC. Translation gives CASSLSGLAPYNEQFF.

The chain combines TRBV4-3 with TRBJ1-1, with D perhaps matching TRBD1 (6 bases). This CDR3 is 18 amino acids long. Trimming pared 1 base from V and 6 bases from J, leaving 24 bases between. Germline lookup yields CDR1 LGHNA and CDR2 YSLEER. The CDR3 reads CASSQAAQGSYADAEAFF. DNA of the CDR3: TGCGCCAGCAGCCAAGCCGCACAGGGAAGCTATGCCGACGCTGAAGCTTTCTTT.